Below, one T cell receptor beta chain is given with its context. Its specificity is not known. One junction end does not reproduce the germline sequence, and a read error may be involved. The library came from three nested PCR rounds adapted from ARM-PCR protocols. TCRdb reprocessed the multiplex PCR reads via MiXCR and lists one record per CDR3 protein. The sample records approximately 79,000 distinct CDR3 sequences, 76% being singletons. The data were taken from a study of tumor and adjacent non-tumor tissue in lung cancer. Findings and limits, study-wide: Significantly higher TCR diversity was found in tumor than normal lung. Higher tumor TCR diversity was associated with shorter survival.

Germline CDR1 and CDR2: MNHEY and SVGEGT. The CDR3 covers 15 residues. RNA was extracted from bulk tissue without any cell sorting. This non-tumor lung sample came from over 3 cm beyond the tumor edge. This chain uses TRBV6-2 or TRBV6-3 with TRBJ2-7; D is undetermined. The receptor was isolated from a man between 65 and 80 years old with non-small cell lung cancer. Specimen: distant non-tumor lung tissue. CDR3 DNA sequence: TGTGCCATCAGCCGCCGCCAAGCGAGCTCCTACGAACAGTGCTTT. This gives the protein CAISRRQASSYEQCF.